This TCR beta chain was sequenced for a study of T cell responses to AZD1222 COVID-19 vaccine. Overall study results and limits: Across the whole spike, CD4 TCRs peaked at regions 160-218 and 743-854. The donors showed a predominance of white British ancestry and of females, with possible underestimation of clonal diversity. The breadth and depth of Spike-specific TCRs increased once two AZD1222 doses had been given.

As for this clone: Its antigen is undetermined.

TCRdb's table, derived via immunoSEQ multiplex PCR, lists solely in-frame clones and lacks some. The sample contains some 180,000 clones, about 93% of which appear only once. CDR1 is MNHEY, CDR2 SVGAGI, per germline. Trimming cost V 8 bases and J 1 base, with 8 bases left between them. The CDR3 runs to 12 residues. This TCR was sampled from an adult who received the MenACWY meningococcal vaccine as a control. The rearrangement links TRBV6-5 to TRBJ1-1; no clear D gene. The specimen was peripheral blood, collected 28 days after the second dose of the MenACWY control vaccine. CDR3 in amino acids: CASLRTNTEAFF. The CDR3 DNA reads TGTGCCAGCCTCCGGACGAACACTGAAGCTTTCTTT.